One and the same sample provided the 22 T cell receptor beta chains below, sequenced in a study of blood T cell repertoires in COVID-19. Assay used: immunoSEQ multiplex PCR; TCRdb lists only in-frame clones, some missing. The sample includes about 140,000 clones, 85% to 90% seen only once; the top ten take more than 9.5%. Material for sequencing was peripheral blood. Receptor source: a woman of 80 years or more with acute or convalescent COVID-19.

This chain joins TRBV7-2 and TRBJ2-5; D might be TRBD1 (5 bases). The V gene's germline CDR1 is SGHTA and CDR2 FQGNSA. The germline V and J ends were trimmed by 0 bases and 2 bases, with 10 bases remaining between them. There are 15 residues in the CDR3. For the CDR3, the DNA is TGTGCCAGCAGCTTAGCGTGGCAGGGTCAAGAGACCCAGTACTTC. Protein: CASSLAWQGQETQYF.

The chain couples TRBV7-9 to TRBJ2-7; D is perhaps TRBD1 (6 bases). The germline V and J ends were trimmed by 5 bases and 3 bases, with 14 bases remaining between them. The CDR3 sequence is 14 residues long. Germline lookup yields CDR1 SEHNR and CDR2 FQNEAQ (reference sequence). This CDR3 reads CASSPGTRDYEQYF. As DNA, the CDR3 is TGTGCCAGCAGCCCGGGGACACGGGACTACGAGCAGTACTTC. The full variable domain, completed using reference TRBV7-9 and TRBJ2-7, is DTGVSQNPRHKITKRGQNVTFRCDPISEHNRLYWYRQTLGQGPEFLTYFQNEAQLEKSRLLSDRFSAERPKGSFSTLEIQRTEQGDSAMYLCASSPGTRDYEQYFGPGTRLTVT.

The chain carries TRBV20-1 and TRBJ2-1; TRBD1 aligns across 7 bases. Unmatched junction bases numbered 10, after V lost 3 bases and J lost 8 bases. Germline CDR1 DFQATT, CDR2 SNEGSKA (reference sequence). The CDR3 length is 14 residues. CDR3: CSASSPHQGDEQFF. The CDR3 region has the DNA TGCAGTGCTAGTTCTCCTCACCAGGGGGATGAGCAGTTCTTC.

CDR3 amino acids: CAISVGDTTYGYTF. The CDR3 DNA reads TGTGCCATCAGTGTAGGGGACACAACCTATGGCTACACCTTC. This chain joins TRBV10-3 and TRBJ1-2; maybe TRBD1 (6 bases). Germline V CDR1 and CDR2: ENHRY, SYGVKD. The germline V and J ends were trimmed by 4 bases and 4 bases, with 13 bases remaining between them. The CDR3 is 14 residues long.

This clone has a single count. The CDR3 coding sequence is TGTGCCAGCAGCCGGGGGACAGGGTCCGAAAAACTGTTTTTT. Encoded protein: CASSRGTGSEKLFF. J is TRBJ1-4 and V is TRBV7-9; TRBD1 aligns across 9 bases. Looked up from germline, CDR1 is SEHNR and CDR2 is FQNEAQ (reference sequence). The CDR3 consists of 14 residues. Trimming took 5 bases from V and 8 from J; bases not matched to a gene: 6. Full variable domain (outside the CDR3, taken from reference TRBV7-9 and TRBJ1-4): DTGVSQNPRHKITKRGQNVTFRCDPISEHNRLYWYRQTLGQGPEFLTYFQNEAQLEKSRLLSDRFSAERPKGSFSTLEIQRTEQGDSAMYLCASSRGTGSEKLFFGSGTQLSVL.

The chain has TRBV3-1 (or the pseudogene TRBV3-2) and TRBJ2-1, with 8 nucleotides matching TRBD1. This CDR3 region has 18 residues. V trimming: 5 bases; J trimming: 4 bases; junction bases outside the gene matches: 16. Germline lookup yields CDR1 LGHDT and CDR2 YNNKEL (reference sequence). The CDR3 here is CASSSRQGRSQVYNEQFF. The CDR3 DNA is TGTGCCAGCAGCTCCCGACAGGGGCGAAGTCAAGTTTACAATGAGCAGTTCTTC.

The gene calls are TRBV2 and TRBJ2-2, with 7 bases fitting TRBD2. The V gene's germline CDR1 is SNHLY and CDR2 FYNNEI. V lost 3 bases and J lost 6; bases outside the gene matches: 10. The CDR3 contains 16 residues. In DNA, the CDR3 is TGTGCCAGCAGTGAGAGGGCGGGGGTAGGCGCCGGGGAGCTGTTTTTT. Translating gives CASSERAGVGAGELFF.

This clone was detected once. The V call is TRBV18, the J call TRBJ1-3, with TRBD1 matching over 9 bases. There are 18 residues in the CDR3. Germline loops: CDR1 KGHSH, CDR2 LQKENI. V lost 3 bases and J lost 0; bases outside the gene matches: 9. CDR3 region: CASSPPTGGPYSGNTIYF. In DNA, the CDR3 is TGTGCCAGCTCACCTCCTACAGGGGGCCCCTACTCTGGAAACACCATATATTTT.

This chain connects TRBV19 to TRBJ1-3; tentatively, D is TRBD1 (5 bases). V was shortened by 3 bases and J by 0 bases, with 12 bases between the two germline ends. This CDR3 is built from 16 residues. Germline lookup yields CDR1 LNHDA and CDR2 SQIVND (reference sequence). CDR3 protein: CASSIADRPSGNTIYF. In DNA, the CDR3 is TGTGCCAGTAGTATCGCCGACAGACCCTCTGGAAACACCATATATTTT.

This chain links TRBV11-3 with TRBJ1-1; D remains ambiguous. Germline V CDR1 and CDR2: SGHNT, YENEEA. V lost 5 bases, J lost 5 bases, and 12 bases lay in between. This CDR3 comprises 13 residues. The CDR3 DNA reads TGTGCCAGCAGCCTAAGATTTGAGACTGAAGCTTTCTTT. Encoded protein: CASSLRFETEAFF.

The V call is TRBV5-1, the J call TRBJ2-2, with 11 bases identical to TRBD1. Germline trimming cut 0 bases from V and 6 bases from J; bases unmatched to any gene: 1. Germline V gene data show CDR1 as SGHRS and CDR2 as YFSETQ. This CDR3 comprises 15 residues. CDR3 sequence reads: CASSLAGQGAGELFF. The CDR3 bases are TGCGCCAGCAGCTTGGCGGGACAGGGGGCCGGGGAGCTGTTTTTT.

This clone has only one observation. The chain carries TRBV3-1 (or the pseudogene TRBV3-2) and TRBJ1-2; no clear D. The ends were cut back, 0 bases at V and 4 bases at J, with 9 bases in the middle. Per the germline V gene, CDR1 is LGHDT and CDR2 is YNNKEL (reference sequence). The CDR3 runs 14 residues. The chain's CDR3 is CASSQEYSLYGYTF. The CDR3 DNA is TGTGCCAGCAGCCAAGAATACTCCCTCTATGGCTACACCTTC.

The J gene is TRBJ2-2, the V gene TRBV2; 9 bases agree with TRBD1. Germline V gene data show CDR1 as SNHLY and CDR2 as FYNNEI. J gave up 5 bases and V 7 bases, and 11 bases lay outside the gene matches. The CDR3 length is 16 residues. Here the CDR3 reads CASKTRDREITGELFF. For the CDR3, the DNA is TGTGCCAGCAAGACCCGGGACAGGGAAATTACCGGGGAGCTGTTTTTT.

V and J are TRBV7-2 and TRBJ1-2, with TRBD1 matching over 7 bases. Germline V gives CDR1 SGHTA, CDR2 FQGNSA. V lost 5 bases to trimming and J lost 8 bases; unmatched junction nucleotides: 17. The CDR3 loop spans 16 amino acids. CDR3 nucleotide sequence: TGTGCCAGCAGCCCCACTCGGGACAGTAGTTTCCACGGCTACACCTTC. It codes for CASSPTRDSSFHGYTF.

The rearrangement uses TRBV18 and TRBJ1-1; the match to TRBD1 covers 9 bases. Looked up from germline, CDR1 is KGHSH and CDR2 is LQKENI. The CDR3 sequence is 16 residues long. V was clipped by 1 base and J by 1 base; unmatched bases: 4. The CDR3 sequence: CASSPQQGASNTEAFF. CDR3 nucleotides: TGTGCCAGCTCACCACAACAGGGGGCGTCGAACACTGAAGCTTTCTTT.

The V call is TRBV3-1 (or the pseudogene TRBV3-2), the J call TRBJ1-1, with TRBD1 as a possible D gene (6 bases). The V gene's germline CDR1 is LGHDT and CDR2 YNNKEL (reference sequence). V lost 4 bases, J lost 1 base, and 10 bases lay in between. This CDR3 region has 14 residues. For the CDR3, the DNA is TGTGCCAGCAGCCTGGGACACTCGAACACTGAAGCTTTCTTT. Residues: CASSLGHSNTEAFF.

The table lists this clone with a few counts. The rearrangement uses TRBV3-1 (or the pseudogene TRBV3-2) and TRBJ2-1; 10 bases are shared with TRBD2. Unmatched junction bases numbered 6, after V lost 0 bases and J lost 7 bases. The CDR3 extends over 16 amino acids. CDR1 and CDR2 from the germline V gene are LGHDT and YNNKEL (reference sequence). CDR3 DNA sequence: TGTGCCAGCAGCCAAGATCCTAGCGGGGGACGGAATGAGCAGTTCTTC. Translating it yields CASSQDPSGGRNEQFF.

The V gene is TRBV27, the J gene TRBJ2-7; D is perhaps TRBD2 (6 bases). The CDR3 length is 15 residues. Trimming cost V 5 bases and J 2 bases, with 16 bases left between them. Germline lookup yields CDR1 MNHEY and CDR2 SMNVEV (reference sequence). The CDR3 DNA is TGTGCCAGCAGTATCCCGGGGACTGCACCCTACGAGCAGTACTTC. Its protein product is CASSIPGTAPYEQYF.

This clone has more than one count but fewer than ten. This sequence joins TRBV15 and TRBJ1-1; D possibly corresponds to TRBD1 (5 bases). Germline CDR1 reads LNHNV; CDR2 reads YYDKDF (reference sequence). Deletions cut 1 base from V and 3 bases from J, with 9 bases between. CDR3 length: 14 amino acids. The CDR3 here is CATSRVGADTEAFF. DNA for the CDR3: TGTGCCACCAGCAGAGTAGGGGCAGACACTGAAGCTTTCTTT.

V and J are TRBV14 and TRBJ2-1; D gene unclear. CDR1 is SGHDN, CDR2 FVKESK, per germline. Between the trimmed V and J ends, which lost 6 bases and 12 bases, there was a span of 3 bases. This CDR3 comprises 8 residues. The chain's CDR3 is CASRRQFF. CDR3 DNA sequence: TGTGCCAGCAGGCGGCAGTTCTTC.

The rearrangement uses TRBV7-8 and TRBJ2-1, with D tentatively TRBD2 (6 bases). Trimming left V 1 base short and J 7 bases short, with 14 bases between. This CDR3 comprises 15 residues. Germline V lookup: CDR1 SGHVS, CDR2 FQNEAQ. CDR3 coding DNA: TGTGCCAGCAGCTTAGAAAAGGGGCGGGAAAATGAGCAGTTCTTC. This codes for CASSLEKGRENEQFF. The full variable domain, completed using reference TRBV7-8 and TRBJ2-1, is GAGVSQSPRYKVAKRGQDVALRCDPISGHVSLFWYQQALGQGPEFLTYFQNEAQLDKSGLPSDRFFAERPEGSVSTLKIQRTQQEDSAVYLCASSLEKGRENEQFFGPGTRLTVL.

For the CDR3, the DNA is TGTGCCAGCAGCTTCGGGACAGGGGTTCAAGCTTTCTTT. Protein: CASSFGTGVQAFF. The chain couples TRBV7-9 to TRBJ1-1, with TRBD1 matching 10 bases. CDR1 is SEHNR and CDR2 is FQNEAQ in the germline V gene (reference sequence). The CDR3 spans 13 residues. Trimming at V came to 3 bases and at J to 9 bases, leaving 4 bases not matched to a gene.